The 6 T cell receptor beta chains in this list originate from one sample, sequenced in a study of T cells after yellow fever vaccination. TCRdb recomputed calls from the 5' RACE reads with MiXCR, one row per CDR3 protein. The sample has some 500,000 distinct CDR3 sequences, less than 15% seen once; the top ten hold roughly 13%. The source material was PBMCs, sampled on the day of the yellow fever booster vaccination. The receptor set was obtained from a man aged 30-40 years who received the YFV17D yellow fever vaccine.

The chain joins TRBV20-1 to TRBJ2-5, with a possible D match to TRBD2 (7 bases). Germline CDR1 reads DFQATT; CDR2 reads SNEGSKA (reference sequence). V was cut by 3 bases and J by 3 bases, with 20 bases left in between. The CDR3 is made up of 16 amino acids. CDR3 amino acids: CSARSPVGGGEETQYF. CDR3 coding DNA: TGCAGTGCTAGGAGCCCCGTGGGCGGGGGCGAAGAGACCCAGTACTTC.

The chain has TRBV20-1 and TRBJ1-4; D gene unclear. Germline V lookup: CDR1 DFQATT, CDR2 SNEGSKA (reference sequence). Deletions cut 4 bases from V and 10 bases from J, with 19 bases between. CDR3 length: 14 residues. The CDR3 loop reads CSAKEVPQVGKLFF. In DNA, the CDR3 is TGCAGTGCTAAAGAAGTCCCTCAGGTGGGAAAACTGTTTTTT.

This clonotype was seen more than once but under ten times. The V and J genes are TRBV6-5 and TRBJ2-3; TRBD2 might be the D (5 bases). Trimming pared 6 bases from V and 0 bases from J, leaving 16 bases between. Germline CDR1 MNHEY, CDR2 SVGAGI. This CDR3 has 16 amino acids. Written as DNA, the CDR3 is TGTGCCAGCAGCAGCGCGCGGAGGTCGAGCACAGATACGCAGTATTTT. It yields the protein CASSSARRSSTDTQYF.

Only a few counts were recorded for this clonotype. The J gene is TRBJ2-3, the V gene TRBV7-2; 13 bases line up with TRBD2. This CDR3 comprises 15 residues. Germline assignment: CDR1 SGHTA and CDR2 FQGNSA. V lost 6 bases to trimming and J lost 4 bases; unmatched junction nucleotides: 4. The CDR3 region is CASRAGLAGADTQYF. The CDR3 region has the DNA TGTGCCAGCAGGGCCGGACTAGCGGGAGCAGATACGCAGTATTTT.

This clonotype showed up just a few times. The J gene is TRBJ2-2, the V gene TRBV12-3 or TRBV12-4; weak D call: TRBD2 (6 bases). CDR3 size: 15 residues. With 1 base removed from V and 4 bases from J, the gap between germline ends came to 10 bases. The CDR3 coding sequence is TGTGCCAGCAGTTTAGGACTAGTTGGCACCGGGGAGCTGTTTTTT. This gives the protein CASSLGLVGTGELFF.

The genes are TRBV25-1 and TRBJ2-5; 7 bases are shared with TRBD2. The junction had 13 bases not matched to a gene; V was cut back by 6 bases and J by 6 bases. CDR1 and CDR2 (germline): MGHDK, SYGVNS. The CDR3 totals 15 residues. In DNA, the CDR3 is TGTGCCAGCAGCGGGGGGTGGGGTGTAGTAAAGACCCAGTACTTC. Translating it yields CASSGGWGVVKTQYF.